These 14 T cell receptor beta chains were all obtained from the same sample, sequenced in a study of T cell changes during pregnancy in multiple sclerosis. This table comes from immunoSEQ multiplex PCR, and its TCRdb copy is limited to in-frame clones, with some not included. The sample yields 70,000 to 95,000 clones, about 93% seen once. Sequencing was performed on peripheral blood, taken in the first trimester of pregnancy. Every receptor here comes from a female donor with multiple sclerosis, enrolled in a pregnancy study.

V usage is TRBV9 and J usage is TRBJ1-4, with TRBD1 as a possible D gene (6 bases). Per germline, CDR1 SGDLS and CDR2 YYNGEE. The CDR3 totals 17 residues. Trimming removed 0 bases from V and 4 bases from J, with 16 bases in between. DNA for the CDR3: TGTGCCAGCAGCGTAGCTGGGGCAGGGGATCATAATGAAAAACTGTTTTTT. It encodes CASSVAGAGDHNEKLFF.

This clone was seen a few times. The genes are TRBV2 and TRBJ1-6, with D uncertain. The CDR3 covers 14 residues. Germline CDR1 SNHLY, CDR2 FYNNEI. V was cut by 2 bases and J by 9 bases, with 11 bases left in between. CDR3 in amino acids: CASSEKRGSSPLHF. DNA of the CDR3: TGTGCCAGCAGTGAAAAGCGGGGAAGTTCACCCCTCCACTTT.

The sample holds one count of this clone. CDR3 nucleotide sequence: TGCAGCGTCGGACTAGCGGGGGGTGGGAATGAGCAGTTCTTC. This encodes CSVGLAGGGNEQFF. The chain joins TRBV29-1 to TRBJ2-1, with 14 positions matching TRBD2. The ends lost 6 bases at V and 7 bases at J; junction bases unmatched: 5. This CDR3 has 14 residues. CDR1 and CDR2 from the germline V gene are SQVTM and ANQGSEA.

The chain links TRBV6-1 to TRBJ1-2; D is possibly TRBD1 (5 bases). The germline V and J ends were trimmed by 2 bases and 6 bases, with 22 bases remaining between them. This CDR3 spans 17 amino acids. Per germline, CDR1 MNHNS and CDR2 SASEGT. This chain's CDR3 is CASSEIDSPTARNGYTF. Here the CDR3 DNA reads TGTGCCAGCAGTGAAATAGATTCTCCGACAGCCCGGAATGGCTACACCTTC.

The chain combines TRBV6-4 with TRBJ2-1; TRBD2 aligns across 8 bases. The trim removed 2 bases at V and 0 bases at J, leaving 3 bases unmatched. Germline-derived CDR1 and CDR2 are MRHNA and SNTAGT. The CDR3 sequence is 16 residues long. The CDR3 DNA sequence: TGTGCCAGCAGTGACCAAGCGGGGGACTCCTACAATGAGCAGTTCTTC. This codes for CASSDQAGDSYNEQFF.

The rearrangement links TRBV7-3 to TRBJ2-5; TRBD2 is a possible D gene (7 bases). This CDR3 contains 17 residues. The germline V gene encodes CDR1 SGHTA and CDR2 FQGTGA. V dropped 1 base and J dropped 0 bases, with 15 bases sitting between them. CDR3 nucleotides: TGTGCCAGCAGCTTAAGGAAGGGGGGGCCCTACCAAGAGACCCAGTACTTC. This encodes CASSLRKGGPYQETQYF.

CDR3 amino acids: CASSPTDPGREQYF. CDR3 bases: TGTGCCAGCAGCCCGACAGACCCAGGGAGGGAGCAGTACTTC. V is TRBV27 and J is TRBJ2-7, with TRBD2 as a possible D gene (6 bases). The V gene's germline CDR1 is MNHEY and CDR2 SMNVEV (reference sequence). The CDR3 runs 14 residues. Between the trimmed V and J ends, which lost 6 bases and 7 bases, there was a span of 19 bases.

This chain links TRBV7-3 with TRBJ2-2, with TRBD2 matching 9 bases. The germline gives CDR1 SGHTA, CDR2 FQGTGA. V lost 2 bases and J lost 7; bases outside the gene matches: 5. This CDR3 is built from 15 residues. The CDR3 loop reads CASSLAGGQFGELFF. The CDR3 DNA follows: TGTGCCAGCAGCTTAGCGGGGGGGCAGTTCGGGGAGCTGTTTTTT. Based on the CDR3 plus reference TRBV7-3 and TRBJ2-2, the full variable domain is GAGVSQTPSNKVTEKGKYVELRCDPISGHTALYWYRQSLGQGPEFLIYFQGTGAADDSGLPNDRFFAVRPEGSVSTLKIQRTERGDSAVYLCASSLAGGQFGELFFGEGSRLTVL.

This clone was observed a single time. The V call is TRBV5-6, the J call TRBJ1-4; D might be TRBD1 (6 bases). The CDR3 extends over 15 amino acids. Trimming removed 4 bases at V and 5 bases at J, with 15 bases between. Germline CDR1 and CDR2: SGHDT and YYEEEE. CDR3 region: CASSRWTVENEKLFF. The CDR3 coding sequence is TGTGCCAGCAGCCGGTGGACAGTTGAAAATGAAAAACTGTTTTTT.

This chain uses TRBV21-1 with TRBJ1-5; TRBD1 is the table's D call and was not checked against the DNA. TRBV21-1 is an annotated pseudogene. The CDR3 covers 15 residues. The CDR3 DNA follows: TGTGCCAGCACCACCCGACAGGGGGGAGGTCAGCCCCAGCATTTT. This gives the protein CASTTRQGGGQPQHF.

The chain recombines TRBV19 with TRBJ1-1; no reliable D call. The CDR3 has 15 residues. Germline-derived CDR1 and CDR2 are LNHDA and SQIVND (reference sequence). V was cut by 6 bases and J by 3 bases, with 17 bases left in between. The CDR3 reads CASSPRRGAYTEAFF. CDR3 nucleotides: TGTGCCAGTAGCCCACGCCGGGGAGCGTACACTGAAGCTTTCTTT. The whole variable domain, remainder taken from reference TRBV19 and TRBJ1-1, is DGGITQSPKYLFRKEGQNVTLSCEQNLNHDAMYWYRQDPGQGLRLIYYSQIVNDFQKGDIAEGYSVSREKKESFPLTVTSAQKNPTAFYLCASSPRRGAYTEAFFGQGTRLTVV.

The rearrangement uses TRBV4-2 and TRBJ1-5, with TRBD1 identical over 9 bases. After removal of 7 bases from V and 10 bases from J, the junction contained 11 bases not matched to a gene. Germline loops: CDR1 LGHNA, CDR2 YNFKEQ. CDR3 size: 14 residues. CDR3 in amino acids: CASTTGDRDGPQHF. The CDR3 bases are TGTGCCAGCACCACTGGGGACAGGGATGGTCCCCAGCATTTT.

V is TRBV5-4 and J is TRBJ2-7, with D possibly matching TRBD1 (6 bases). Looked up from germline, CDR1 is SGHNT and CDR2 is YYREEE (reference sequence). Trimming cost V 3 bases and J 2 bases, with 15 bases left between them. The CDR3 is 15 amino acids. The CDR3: CASSSYRQDAYEQYF. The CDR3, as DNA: TGTGCCAGCAGCTCCTACCGACAGGACGCCTACGAGCAGTACTTC.

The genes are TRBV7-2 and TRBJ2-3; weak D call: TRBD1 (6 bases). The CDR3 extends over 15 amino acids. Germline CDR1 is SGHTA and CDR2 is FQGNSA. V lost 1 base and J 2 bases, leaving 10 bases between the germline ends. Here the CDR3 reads CASSLGWTATDTQYF. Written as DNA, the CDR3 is TGTGCCAGCAGCTTAGGCTGGACAGCCACAGATACGCAGTATTTT.